A single sample is the source of the 17 T cell receptor beta chains below, sequenced in a study of blood T cell repertoires in COVID-19. TCRdb's table, derived via immunoSEQ multiplex PCR, lists solely in-frame clones and lacks some. The repertoire consists of around 90,000 clones, with over 75% occurring once and the leading ten covering around an eighth. Sample: peripheral blood. The receptors come from a human donor in a cohort sampled during active COVID-19.

The V call is TRBV6-5, the J call TRBJ2-3; 15 bases map to TRBD2. The germline CDR1 and CDR2 sequences are MNHEY and SVGAGI. The CDR3 loop spans 15 amino acids. The J segment lost 6 bases and the V segment lost 7 bases, leaving 5 bases of the junction unmatched. This CDR3 is CASKRTSGGADTQYF. DNA of the CDR3: TGTGCCAGCAAAAGGACTAGCGGGGGGGCGGATACGCAGTATTTT.

The chain couples TRBV5-1 to TRBJ2-3; 10 nucleotides align to TRBD2. The CDR3 loop spans 17 amino acids. The germline V gene has CDR1 SGHRS and CDR2 YFSETQ. Trimming at V came to 0 bases and at J to 6 bases, leaving 10 bases not matched to a gene. The CDR3 DNA reads as TGCGCCAGCAGCTTGGTTAGCGGGGGGCTAAGTAAGGATACGCAGTATTTT. Translating gives CASSLVSGGLSKDTQYF.

The V and J genes are TRBV20-1 and TRBJ1-1; unclear D gene. CDR3 length: 12 amino acids. V was pared by 3 bases and J by 1 base, with 6 bases between. The germline gives CDR1 DFQATT, CDR2 SNEGSKA (reference sequence). The CDR3 reads CSASTGNTEAFF. DNA for the CDR3: TGCAGTGCTAGTACGGGGAACACTGAAGCTTTCTTT.

The chain combines TRBV5-5 with TRBJ2-3; tentative D call: TRBD2 (5 bases). This CDR3 is built from 15 residues. Germline V gives CDR1 SGHKS, CDR2 YYEKEE (reference sequence). Trimming stripped 1 base from V and 4 bases from J, with 13 bases between. CDR3 DNA sequence: TGTGCCAGCAGCTTGTCGAGGGATGTCGCAGATACGCAGTATTTT. Its translation: CASSLSRDVADTQYF.

CDR3 nucleotide sequence: TGTGCCACCAGGGCCCTTGGGCCGCCCGGGGAGCTGTTTTTT. Its protein product is CATRALGPPGELFF. The chain joins TRBV15 to TRBJ2-2; D not resolved. The CDR3 covers 14 residues. The V end was cut by 6 bases, the J end by 6 bases, with 14 bases between. The germline V gene has CDR1 LNHNV and CDR2 YYDKDF (reference sequence).

CDR3 amino acids: CASSLGQGGRVYGYTF. The DNA for the CDR3 is TGTGCCAGCAGTTTAGGGCAGGGGGGACGAGTCTATGGCTACACCTTC. This sequence joins TRBV28 and TRBJ1-2, with TRBD1 matching 7 bases. V lost 2 bases and J lost 4; bases outside the gene matches: 10. The CDR3 totals 16 residues. Germline CDR1 and CDR2: MDHEN and SYDVKM.

This chain joins TRBV6-5 and TRBJ1-1, with D possibly matching TRBD1 (5 bases). The germline V gene encodes CDR1 MNHEY and CDR2 SVGAGI. With 2 bases removed from V and 1 base from J, the gap between germline ends came to 11 bases. The CDR3 consists of 15 residues. CDR3 loop: CASSYEQARNTEAFF. The CDR3 DNA is TGTGCCAGCAGTTACGAACAGGCAAGGAACACTGAAGCTTTCTTT.

The CDR3 here is CASRFKSQKQAPSYGYTF. The CDR3 nucleotides read TGTGCAAGTCGCTTTAAAAGTCAAAAGCAGGCTCCCAGCTATGGCTACACCTTC. V is TRBV12-2 and J is TRBJ1-2; TRBD1, the table's D call, lacks a check against the DNA. TRBV12-2 is reported as a pseudogene. The CDR3 loop spans 18 amino acids.

This chain joins TRBV6-5 and TRBJ2-7; 9 bases are a match to TRBD1. CDR1 is MNHEY and CDR2 is SVGAGI in the germline V gene. The CDR3 is 14 amino acids. The V gene end was trimmed by 9 bases and the J gene end by 2 bases; junction bases not matched to a gene: 8. Here the CDR3 DNA reads TGTGCCAGTGCAGATGGGACAGGGCCCTACGAGCAGTACTTC. As protein: CASADGTGPYEQYF.

The chain carries TRBV4-3 and TRBJ1-6; D perhaps matches TRBD1 (6 bases). The CDR3 runs 13 residues. V was cut by 2 bases and J by 10 bases, with 9 bases left in between. From germline, CDR1 is LGHNA and CDR2 YSLEER. Here the CDR3 DNA reads TGCGCCAGCAGCCAAAACCAGGGGTCACCCCTCCACTTT. It codes for CASSQNQGSPLHF.

The chain combines TRBV2 with TRBJ2-1; 8 bases align to TRBD1. The CDR3 runs to 14 residues. The trim removed 5 bases at V and 9 bases at J, leaving 9 bases unmatched. Looked up from germline, CDR1 is SNHLY and CDR2 is FYNNEI. This chain's CDR3 is CASSRTGQWGEQFF. In DNA form, the CDR3 reads TGTGCCAGCAGTCGGACAGGGCAATGGGGTGAGCAGTTCTTC.

The chain joins TRBV6-6 to TRBJ1-5; a possible D gene is TRBD1 (5 bases). This CDR3 spans 15 amino acids. Germline CDR1 is MNHNY and CDR2 is SVGAGI (reference sequence). V was pared by 5 bases and J by 9 bases, with 20 bases between. For the CDR3, the DNA is TGTGCCAGCAGTCCGGGGGACTCTTTAACCTGGCCCCAGCATTTT. This sequence encodes CASSPGDSLTWPQHF.

The chain combines TRBV2 with TRBJ1-2; 7 bases line up with TRBD1. This CDR3 contains 14 residues. J lost 4 bases, V lost 4 bases, and 6 bases had no gene match. The germline V gene has CDR1 SNHLY and CDR2 FYNNEI. The CDR3 nucleotides read TGTGCCAGCAGTGGACAGGGAGAAAGCTATGGCTACACCTTC. It codes for CASSGQGESYGYTF.

The V gene is TRBV7-2, the J gene TRBJ1-2; 8 bases match TRBD1. Germline values: CDR1 SGHTA, CDR2 FQGNSA. The CDR3 is 14 amino acids. Losses at the gene ends were 8 bases for V and 8 bases for J; bases not matched to a gene: 13. For the CDR3, the DNA is TGTGCCAGCCAAATGGGTGACAGGGGCGGGGGCTACACCTTC. Translating gives CASQMGDRGGGYTF.

The rearrangement joins TRBV5-1 to TRBJ2-1; TRBD2 aligns across 10 bases. The CDR3 consists of 15 residues. V lost 4 bases to trimming and J lost 10 bases; unmatched junction nucleotides: 11. The germline CDR1 and CDR2 sequences are SGHRS and YFSETQ. CDR3 loop: CASSPPSGGAGEQFF. CDR3 bases: TGCGCCAGCAGCCCCCCAAGCGGGGGGGCCGGGGAGCAGTTCTTC.

Comments on this clone: At one end, the junction sequence differs from germline, possibly due to a read error. V gene TRBV10-3 combines with J gene TRBJ2-7; TRBD1 is a possible D gene (6 bases). The CDR3 is 14 amino acids. Per germline, CDR1 ENHRY and CDR2 SYGVKD. The CDR3 DNA reads as TGTCCTCCATCTGGGGGCTATCCGCCCTACGAGCAGTGCTTC. As protein: CPPSGGYPPYEQCF.

This clone was counted a few times. The chain has TRBV7-2 and TRBJ1-2; tentative D call: TRBD1 (6 bases). V shed 4 bases and J shed 4 bases, with 13 bases lying between them. Germline V gene data show CDR1 as SGHTA and CDR2 as FQGNSA. There are 14 residues in the CDR3. The CDR3 DNA reads TGTGCCAGCAGCTCCCAGGGGTTCAGCTATGGCTACACCTTC. Its translation: CASSSQGFSYGYTF.